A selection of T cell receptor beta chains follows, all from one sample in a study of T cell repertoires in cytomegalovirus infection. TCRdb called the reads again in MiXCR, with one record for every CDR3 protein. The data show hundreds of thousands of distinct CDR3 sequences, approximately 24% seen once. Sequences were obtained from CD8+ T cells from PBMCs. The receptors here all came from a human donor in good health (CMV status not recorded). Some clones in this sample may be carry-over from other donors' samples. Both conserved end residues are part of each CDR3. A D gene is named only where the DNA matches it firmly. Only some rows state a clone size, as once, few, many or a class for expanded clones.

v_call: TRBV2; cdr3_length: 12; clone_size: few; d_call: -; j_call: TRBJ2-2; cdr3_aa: CASIKNTGELFF; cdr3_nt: TGTGCCAGCATTAAGAACACCGGGGAGCTGTTTTTT
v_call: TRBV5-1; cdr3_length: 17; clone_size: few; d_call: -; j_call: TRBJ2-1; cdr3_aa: CASSLEMQAEYYNEQFF; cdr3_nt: TGCGCCAGCAGCTTGGAGATGCAAGCGGAATATTACAATGAGCAGTTCTTC
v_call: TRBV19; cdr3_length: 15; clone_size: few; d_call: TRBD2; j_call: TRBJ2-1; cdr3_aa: CASTLGGAPYNEQFF; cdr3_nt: TGTGCCAGTACCCTGGGAGGGGCCCCCTACAATGAGCAGTTCTTC
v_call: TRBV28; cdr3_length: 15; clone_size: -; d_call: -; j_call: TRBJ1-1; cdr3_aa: CASSYTNRVPREAFF; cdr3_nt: TGTGCCAGCAGTTATACGAACAGGGTCCCCAGGGAAGCTTTCTTT
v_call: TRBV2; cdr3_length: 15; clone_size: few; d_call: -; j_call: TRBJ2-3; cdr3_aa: CASSDWGTPSDTQYF; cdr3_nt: TGTGCCAGCAGTGATTGGGGGACCCCCTCAGATACGCAGTATTTT
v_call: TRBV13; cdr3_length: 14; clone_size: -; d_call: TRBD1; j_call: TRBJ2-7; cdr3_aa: CASSTGQGGREQYF; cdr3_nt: TGTGCCAGCAGCACGGGACAGGGGGGAAGGGAGCAGTACTTC
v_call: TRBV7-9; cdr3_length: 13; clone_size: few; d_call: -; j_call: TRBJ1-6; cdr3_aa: CASSAGENLPLHF; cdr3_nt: TGTGCCAGCAGCGCAGGGGAGAATTTACCCCTCCACTTT
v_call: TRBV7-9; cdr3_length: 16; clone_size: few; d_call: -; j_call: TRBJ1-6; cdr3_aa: CASTSREAPYNSPLHF; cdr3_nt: TGTGCCAGCACCTCCAGGGAGGCCCCCTATAATTCACCCCTCCACTTT
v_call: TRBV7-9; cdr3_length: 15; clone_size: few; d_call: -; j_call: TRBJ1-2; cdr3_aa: CASPSEGPWESGYTF; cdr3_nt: TGTGCCAGCCCATCAGAGGGCCCATGGGAAAGTGGCTACACCTTC
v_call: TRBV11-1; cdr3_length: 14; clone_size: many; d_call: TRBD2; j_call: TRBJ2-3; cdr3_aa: CASTSGGLTDTQYF; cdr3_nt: TGTGCCAGCACTAGCGGGGGCCTCACAGATACGCAGTATTTT
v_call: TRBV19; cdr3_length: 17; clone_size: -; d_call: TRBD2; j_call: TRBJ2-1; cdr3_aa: CASSTRGLAGGYNEQFF; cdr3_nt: TGTGCCAGTAGTACGAGGGGACTAGCGGGGGGCTACAATGAGCAGTTCTTC
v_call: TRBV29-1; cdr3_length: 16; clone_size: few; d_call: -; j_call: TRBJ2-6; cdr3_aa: CSVEDLQGAGANVLTF; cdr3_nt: TGCAGCGTTGAAGACCTACAGGGTGCTGGGGCCAACGTCCTGACTTTC
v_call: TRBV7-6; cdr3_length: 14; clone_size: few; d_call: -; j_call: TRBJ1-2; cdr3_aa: CASSLSGWGDGYTF; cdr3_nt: TGTGCCAGCAGCTTGTCCGGTTGGGGTGATGGCTACACCTTC
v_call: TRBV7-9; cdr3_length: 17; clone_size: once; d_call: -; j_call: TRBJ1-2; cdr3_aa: CASNLALGLDYGYGYTF; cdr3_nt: TGTGCCAGCAACTTAGCCCTCGGACTGGATTACGGCTATGGCTACACCTTC
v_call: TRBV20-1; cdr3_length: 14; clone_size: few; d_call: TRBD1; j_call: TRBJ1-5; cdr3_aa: CSARRGLSNQPQHF; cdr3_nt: TGCAGTGCTAGAAGGGGGCTGAGCAATCAGCCCCAGCATTTT
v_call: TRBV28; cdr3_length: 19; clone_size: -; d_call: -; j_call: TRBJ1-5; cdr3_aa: CASSLSPYRTRYSNQPQHF; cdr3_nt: TGTGCCAGCAGTTTATCCCCTTACCGGACACGTTATAGCAATCAGCCCCAGCATTTT
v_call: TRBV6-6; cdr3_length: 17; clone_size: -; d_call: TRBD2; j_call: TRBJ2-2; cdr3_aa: CASSYISGGSNTGELFF; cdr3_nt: TGTGCCAGCAGTTACATTAGCGGGGGATCGAACACCGGGGAGCTGTTTTTT
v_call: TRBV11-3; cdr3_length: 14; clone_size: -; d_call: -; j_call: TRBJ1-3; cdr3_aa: CASSLEGRSDTIYF; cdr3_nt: TGTGCCAGCAGCTTAGAGGGACGGTCGGACACCATATATTTT
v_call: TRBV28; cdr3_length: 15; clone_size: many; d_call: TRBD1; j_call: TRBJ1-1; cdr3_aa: CASSGDRELNTEAFF; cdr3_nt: TGTGCCAGCAGTGGGGACAGGGAATTGAACACTGAAGCTTTCTTT
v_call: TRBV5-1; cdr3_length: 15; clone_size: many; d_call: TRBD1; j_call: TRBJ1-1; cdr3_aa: CASSGRQGINTEAFF; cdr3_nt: TGCGCCAGCAGCGGGCGACAGGGGATCAACACTGAAGCTTTCTTT
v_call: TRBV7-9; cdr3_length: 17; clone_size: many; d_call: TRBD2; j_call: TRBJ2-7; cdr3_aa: CASSQGLAGVYSYEQYF; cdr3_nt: TGTGCCAGCAGCCAAGGACTAGCGGGGGTTTACTCCTACGAGCAGTACTTC
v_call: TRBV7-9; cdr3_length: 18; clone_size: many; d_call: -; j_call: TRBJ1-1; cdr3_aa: CASTHLGLGGPAGTEAFF; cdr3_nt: TGTGCCAGCACTCATTTGGGGCTCGGGGGGCCTGCGGGCACTGAAGCTTTCTTT
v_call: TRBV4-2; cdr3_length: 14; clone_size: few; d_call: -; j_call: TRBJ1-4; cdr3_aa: CASSQGVTNEKLFF; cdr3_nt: TGTGCCAGCAGCCAAGGTGTGACTAATGAAAAACTGTTTTTT
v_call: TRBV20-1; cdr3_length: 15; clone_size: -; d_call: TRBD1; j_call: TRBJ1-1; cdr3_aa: CSAPGPQQGRTEAFF; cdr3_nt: TGCAGTGCTCCGGGTCCCCAACAGGGGAGGACTGAAGCTTTCTTT
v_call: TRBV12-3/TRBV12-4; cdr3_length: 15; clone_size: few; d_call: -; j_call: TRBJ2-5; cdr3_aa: CASSFVPRVGETQYF; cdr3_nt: TGTGCCAGCAGTTTTGTCCCCAGGGTTGGAGAGACCCAGTACTTC
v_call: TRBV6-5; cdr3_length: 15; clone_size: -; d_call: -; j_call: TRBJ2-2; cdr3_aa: CASSYVAANTGELLF; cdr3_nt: TGTGCCAGCAGTTACGTGGCAGCGAACACCGGGGAGCTGCTTTTT
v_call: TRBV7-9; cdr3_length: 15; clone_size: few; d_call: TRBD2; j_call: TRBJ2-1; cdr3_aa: CASNSPGLAGRKQFF; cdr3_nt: TGTGCCAGCAACAGCCCGGGACTAGCGGGCCGGAAGCAGTTCTTC
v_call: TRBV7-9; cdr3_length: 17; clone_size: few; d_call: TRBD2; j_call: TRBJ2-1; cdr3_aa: CASSFPLLAGGPGEQFF; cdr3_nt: TGTGCCAGCAGCTTCCCTCTACTAGCGGGGGGGCCTGGTGAGCAGTTCTTC
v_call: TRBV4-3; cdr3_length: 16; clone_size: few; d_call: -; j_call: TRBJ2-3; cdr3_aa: CASSPRTELSTDTQYF; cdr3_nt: TGCGCCAGCAGCCCTCGGACAGAACTTAGCACAGATACGCAGTATTTT
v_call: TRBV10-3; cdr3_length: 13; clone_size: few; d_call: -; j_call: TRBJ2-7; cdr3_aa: CAIVRDVAYEQYF; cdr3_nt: TGTGCCATTGTCCGGGATGTGGCCTACGAGCAGTACTTC
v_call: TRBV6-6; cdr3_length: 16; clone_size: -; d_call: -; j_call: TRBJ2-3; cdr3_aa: CASSFQTTAFTDTQYF; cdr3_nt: TGTGCCAGCAGTTTCCAAACTACGGCCTTCACAGATACGCAGTATTTT
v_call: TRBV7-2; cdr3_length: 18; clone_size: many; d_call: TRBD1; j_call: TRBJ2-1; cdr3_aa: CASSLAIEGQGYWNEQFF; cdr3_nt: TGTGCCAGCAGCTTAGCCATTGAGGGACAGGGGTATTGGAATGAGCAGTTCTTC
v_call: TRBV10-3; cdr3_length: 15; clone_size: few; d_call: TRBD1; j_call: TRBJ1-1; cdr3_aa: CAISAGQGTNTEAFF; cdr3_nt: TGTGCCATCAGTGCGGGACAGGGGACAAACACTGAAGCTTTCTTT
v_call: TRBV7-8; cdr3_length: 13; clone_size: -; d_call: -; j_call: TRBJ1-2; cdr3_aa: CASSPIGVGGYTF; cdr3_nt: TGTGCCAGCAGCCCGATAGGGGTAGGTGGCTACACCTTC
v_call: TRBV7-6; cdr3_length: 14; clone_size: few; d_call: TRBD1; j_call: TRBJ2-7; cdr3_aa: CASSLGTGTGEQYF; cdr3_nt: TGTGCCAGCAGCTTGGGGACAGGAACCGGCGAGCAGTACTTC
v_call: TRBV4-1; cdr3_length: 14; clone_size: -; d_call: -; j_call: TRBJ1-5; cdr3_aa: CASSHEQGIQPQHF; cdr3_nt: TGCGCCAGCAGCCATGAACAGGGAATTCAGCCCCAGCATTTT
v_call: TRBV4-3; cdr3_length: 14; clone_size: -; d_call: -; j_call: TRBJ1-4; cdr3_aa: CASSAGQFEEKLFF; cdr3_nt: TGCGCCAGCAGCGCGGGGCAGTTCGAAGAAAAACTGTTTTTT
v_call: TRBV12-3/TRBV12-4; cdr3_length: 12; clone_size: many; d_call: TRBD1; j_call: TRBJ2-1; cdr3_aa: CASNRGRVEQFF; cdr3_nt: TGTGCCAGCAATAGGGGGCGGGTTGAGCAGTTCTTC
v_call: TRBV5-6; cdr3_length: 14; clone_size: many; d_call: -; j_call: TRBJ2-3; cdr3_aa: CASSLAWAPDTQYF; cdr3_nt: TGTGCCAGCAGCTTGGCCTGGGCACCGGATACGCAGTATTTT
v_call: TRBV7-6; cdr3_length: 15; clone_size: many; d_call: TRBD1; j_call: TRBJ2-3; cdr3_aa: CASSPTGSGTDTQYF; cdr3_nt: TGTGCCAGCAGCCCGACAGGGAGTGGCACAGATACGCAGTATTTT
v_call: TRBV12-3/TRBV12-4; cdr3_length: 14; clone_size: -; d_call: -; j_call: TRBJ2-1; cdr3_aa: CASSLTAPSVEQFF; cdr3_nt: TGTGCCAGCAGTTTAACCGCCCCGTCCGTAGAGCAGTTCTTC
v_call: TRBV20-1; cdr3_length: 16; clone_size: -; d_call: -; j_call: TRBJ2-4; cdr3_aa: CSGGGDHASSKNIQYF; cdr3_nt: TGCAGTGGGGGAGGTGACCATGCCTCATCCAAAAACATTCAGTACTTC
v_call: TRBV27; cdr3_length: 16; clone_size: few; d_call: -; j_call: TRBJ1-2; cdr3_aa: CASSLSVQRANYGYTF; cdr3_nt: TGTGCCAGCAGTTTGTCCGTCCAGCGAGCTAACTATGGCTACACCTTC
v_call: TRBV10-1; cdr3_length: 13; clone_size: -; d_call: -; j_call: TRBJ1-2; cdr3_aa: CASSENSRYGYTF; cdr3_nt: TGCGCCAGCAGTGAGAATAGTCGTTATGGCTACACCTTC
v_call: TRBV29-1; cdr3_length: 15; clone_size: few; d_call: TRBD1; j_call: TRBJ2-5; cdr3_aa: CSVEDPTGMSETQYF; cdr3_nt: TGCAGCGTGGAAGATCCGACAGGGATGTCTGAGACCCAGTACTTC
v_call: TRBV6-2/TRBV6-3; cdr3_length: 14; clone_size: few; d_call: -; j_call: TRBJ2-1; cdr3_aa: CASSRKGRPIEQFF; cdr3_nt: TGTGCCAGCAGCCGGAAAGGCCGGCCGATTGAGCAGTTCTTC
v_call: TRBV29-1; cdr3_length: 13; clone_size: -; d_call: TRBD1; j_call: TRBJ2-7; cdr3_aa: CSVPGQSSYEQYF; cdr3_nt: TGCAGCGTACCGGGACAGAGCTCCTACGAGCAGTACTTC
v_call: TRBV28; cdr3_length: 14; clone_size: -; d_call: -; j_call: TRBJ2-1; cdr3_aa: CASSLWTSYDEQFF; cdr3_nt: TGTGCCAGCAGTTTATGGACAAGCTATGATGAGCAGTTCTTC
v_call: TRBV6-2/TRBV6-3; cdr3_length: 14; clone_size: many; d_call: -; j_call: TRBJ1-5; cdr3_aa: CASSLVFPDQPQHF; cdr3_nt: TGTGCCAGCAGCCTTGTCTTCCCTGATCAGCCCCAGCATTTT
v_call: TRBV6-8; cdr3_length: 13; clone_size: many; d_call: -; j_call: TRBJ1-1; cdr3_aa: CANPGGAWTEAFF; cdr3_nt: TGTGCCAACCCCGGAGGGGCGTGGACTGAAGCTTTCTTT
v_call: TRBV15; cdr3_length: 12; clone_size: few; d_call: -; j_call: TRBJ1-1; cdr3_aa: CATSRKNTEAFF; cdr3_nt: TGTGCCACCAGCAGAAAGAACACTGAAGCTTTCTTT
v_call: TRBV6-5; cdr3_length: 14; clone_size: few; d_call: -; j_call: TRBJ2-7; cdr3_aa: CASSYGAGGTEQYF; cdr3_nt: TGTGCCAGCAGTTATGGGGCCGGAGGTACCGAGCAGTACTTC
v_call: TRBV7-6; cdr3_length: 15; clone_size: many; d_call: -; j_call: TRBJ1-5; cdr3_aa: CASSLDRDGNQPQHF; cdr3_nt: TGTGCCAGCAGCTTAGATAGGGACGGTAATCAGCCCCAGCATTTT